This TCR beta chain was retrieved from a study of blood T cell repertoires in COVID-19. Overall study context: Acute and convalescent COVID-19 specimens originated in the United States, Italy and Spain. PBMCs, B-cell-depleted T cells, or T cells provided the cDNA or gDNA that made up the material.

The V end lost 6 bases, the J end lost 3 bases, and 17 bases lay between the germline ends. The CDR3 runs 15 residues. The germline CDR1 and CDR2 sequences are SGHTA and FQGNSA. In the original processing: Reference gene primer amplification in the assay estimated nucleated cell counts. The assay was immunoSEQ multiplex PCR, and TCRdb's table has in-frame clones only and misses some. That table gives V, J and clone size, and the DNA gave D and trimming. This table holds about 100,000 clones, approximately 80% found once. Sequencing was done on a sample of peripheral blood. The gene calls are TRBV7-2 and TRBJ2-5; maybe TRBD1 (6 bases). This clonotype was sampled from a man aged 65 to 85 with active or convalescent COVID-19. The CDR3 DNA is TGTGCCAGCAGGAGAGGGGGATACCGGGAAGAGACCCAGTACTTC. Its protein product is CASRRGGYREETQYF.